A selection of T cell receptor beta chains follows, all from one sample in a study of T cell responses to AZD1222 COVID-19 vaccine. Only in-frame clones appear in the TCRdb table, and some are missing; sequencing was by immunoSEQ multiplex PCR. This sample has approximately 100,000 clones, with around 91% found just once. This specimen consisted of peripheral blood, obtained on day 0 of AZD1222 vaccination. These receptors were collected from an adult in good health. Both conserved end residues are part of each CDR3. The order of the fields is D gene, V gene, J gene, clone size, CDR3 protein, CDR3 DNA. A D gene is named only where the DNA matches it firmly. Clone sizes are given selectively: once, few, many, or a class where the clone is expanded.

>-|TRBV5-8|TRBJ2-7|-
CASSPTPDSSYEQYF
TGTGCCAGCAGCCCGACGCCCGACAGCTCCTACGAGCAGTACTTC
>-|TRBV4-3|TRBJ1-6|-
CASSRTRGGSYSPLHF
TGCGCCAGCAGCCGAACCCGGGGGGGCTCCTATTCACCCCTCCACTTT
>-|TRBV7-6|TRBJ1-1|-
CASSLGGTGSTEAFF
TGTGCCAGCAGCTTAGGCGGAACAGGGAGCACTGAAGCTTTCTTT
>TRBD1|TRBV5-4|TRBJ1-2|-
CASSAQGAGYGYTF
TGTGCCAGCAGCGCGCAGGGGGCCGGCTATGGCTACACCTTC
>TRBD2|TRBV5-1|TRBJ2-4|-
CASSPRLAMGNIQYF
TGCGCCAGCAGCCCTAGACTAGCGATGGGAAACATTCAGTACTTC
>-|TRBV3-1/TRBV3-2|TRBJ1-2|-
CASSHRLGHGYTF
TGTGCCAGCAGCCACCGGTTGGGGCACGGCTACACCTTC
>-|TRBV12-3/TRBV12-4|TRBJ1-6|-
CASSLSGSPLHF
TGTGCCAGCAGTTTATCTGGTTCACCCCTCCACTTT
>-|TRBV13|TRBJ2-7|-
CASSPQDTTYEQYF
TGTGCCAGCAGCCCACAGGACACCACCTACGAGCAGTACTTC
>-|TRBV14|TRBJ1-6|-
CASSSRLNSPLHF
TGTGCCAGCAGTTCCAGGCTTAATTCACCCCTCCACTTT
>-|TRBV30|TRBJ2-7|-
CAWSRGIHEQYF
TGTGCCTGGAGTCGCGGGATACACGAGCAGTACTTC
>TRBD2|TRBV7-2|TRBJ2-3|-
CASSLASGATDTQYF
TGTGCCAGCAGCTTGGCTAGCGGGGCAACAGATACGCAGTATTTT
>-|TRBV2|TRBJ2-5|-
CASSPQVTWARETQYF
TGTGCCAGCAGTCCTCAGGTGACCTGGGCACGCGAGACCCAGTACTTC
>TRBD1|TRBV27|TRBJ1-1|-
CASSLTGELNTEAFF
TGTGCCAGCAGTCTGACAGGGGAGCTGAACACTGAAGCTTTCTTT
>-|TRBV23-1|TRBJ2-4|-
CASSLIPAKNIQYF
TGCGCCAGCAGTCTGATCCCTGCCAAAAACATTCAGTACTTC
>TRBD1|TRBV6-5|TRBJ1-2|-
CASSYSLGQAYGYTF
TGTGCCAGCAGTTACTCCCTGGGACAGGCCTATGGCTACACCTTC
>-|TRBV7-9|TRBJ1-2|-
CASSSPNAGVYGYTF
TGTGCCAGCAGCTCCCCAAATGCTGGCGTCTATGGCTACACCTTC
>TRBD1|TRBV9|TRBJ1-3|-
CASSPRGTGNTIYF
TGTGCCAGCAGCCCCAGGGGGACTGGAAACACCATATATTTT
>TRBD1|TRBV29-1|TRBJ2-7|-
CSVAGTGGRQYF
TGCAGCGTAGCCGGGACAGGGGGTCGGCAGTACTTC
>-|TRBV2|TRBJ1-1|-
CASGSLEGTEAFF
TGTGCCAGCGGTTCTTTGGAGGGAACTGAAGCTTTCTTT
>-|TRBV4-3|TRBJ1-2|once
CASSQDVVRGNYGYTF
TGCGCCAGCAGCCAAGATGTAGTCAGGGGTAACTATGGCTACACCTTC
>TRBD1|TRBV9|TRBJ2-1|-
CASSVVGDRSVNEQFF
TGTGCCAGCAGCGTAGTGGGGGACAGAAGCGTGAATGAGCAGTTCTTC
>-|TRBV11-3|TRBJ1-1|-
CASSFRKIRVWGTEAFF
TGTGCCAGCAGCTTTAGGAAAATAAGGGTATGGGGGACTGAAGCTTTCTTT
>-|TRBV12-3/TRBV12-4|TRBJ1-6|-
CASSLESSPLHF
TGTGCCAGCAGTTTGGAGTCTTCACCCCTCCACTTT
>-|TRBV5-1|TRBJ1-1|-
CASSQGSLNTEAFF
TGCGCCAGCAGCCAGGGGAGTCTGAACACTGAAGCTTTCTTT
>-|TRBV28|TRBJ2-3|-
CASRSLGARDTQYF
TGTGCCAGCAGGAGCTTGGGGGCGCGGGATACGCAGTATTTT
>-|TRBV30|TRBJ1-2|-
CAWSVGGRGYTF
TGTGCCTGGAGTGTGGGGGGTAGGGGCTACACCTTC
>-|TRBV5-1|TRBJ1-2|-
CASSLAGGYTF
TGCGCCAGCAGCTTGGCGGGGGGCTACACCTTC
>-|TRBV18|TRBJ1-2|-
CASSPPAAYYGYTF
TGTGCCAGCTCACCCCCTGCAGCATACTATGGCTACACCTTC
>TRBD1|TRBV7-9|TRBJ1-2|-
CASSLERTGDYGYTF
TGTGCCAGCAGCTTAGAAAGGACAGGAGACTATGGCTACACCTTC
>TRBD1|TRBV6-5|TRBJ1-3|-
CASGTGHYSGNTIYF
TGTGCCAGCGGGACAGGCCATTACTCTGGAAACACCATATATTTT
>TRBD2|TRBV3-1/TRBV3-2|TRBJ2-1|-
CASSPKRPGLVAKNEQFF
TGTGCCAGCAGCCCCAAACGCCCGGGACTAGTGGCCAAGAATGAGCAGTTCTTC